This is a list of T cell receptor beta chains from one sample in a study of shared clonotypes between healthy human individuals. Data came from immunoSEQ multiplex PCR; TCRdb stores just in-frame clones and leaves some out. This sample has roughly 2.5 million clones, with around nine tenths found just once. Sequencing input: naive CD4+ T cells sorted from blood. The receptors shown here come from a man between 18 and 35 years old in good health. CDR3s include the opening cysteine and the closing phenylalanine or tryptophan. A D gene is named only where the DNA matches it firmly. Not all rows give a size; the values are once, few, many and, for expanded clones, a class.

CDR3nt,CDR3aa,d_gene,j_gene,abundance,v_gene
TGTGCCAGCAGCCCAAGGGGGTCCGATGAGCAGTTCTTC,CASSPRGSDEQFF,.,TRBJ2-1,.,TRBV7-3
TGTGCCAGCAGCTCCGACCACTACGAGCAGTACTTC,CASSSDHYEQYF,.,TRBJ2-7,.,TRBV11-2
TGTGCCAGCAGTTACAAACAGGGAATTAATCAGCCCCAGCATTTT,CASSYKQGINQPQHF,.,TRBJ1-5,.,TRBV6-5
TGTGCCAGCACCCGGGACCACCAAGAGACCCAGTACTTC,CASTRDHQETQYF,.,TRBJ2-5,.,TRBV6-1
TGTGCCAGCACCAGACAGGGGGCGCGGGACTATGGCTACACCTTC,CASTRQGARDYGYTF,TRBD1,TRBJ1-2,.,TRBV6-5
TGTGCCAGCAGTTATCCAGGGGATTCACCCCTCCACTTT,CASSYPGDSPLHF,.,TRBJ1-6,.,TRBV6-5
TGTGCCAGCAGGACCGGGGCGAAGGGAGAGGAGACCCAGTACTTC,CASRTGAKGEETQYF,.,TRBJ2-5,.,TRBV5-4
TGTGCCAGCAGTTTTGTGGCGGGAGAGGTGAGGGAGACCCAGTACTTC,CASSFVAGEVRETQYF,TRBD2,TRBJ2-5,once,TRBV28
TGCGCCAGCAGCCAAGATGCAGGCGCACGGCTAGATACGCAGTATTTT,CASSQDAGARLDTQYF,.,TRBJ2-3,.,TRBV4-3
TGCAGCGTTGATAACGGGGCCAACACCGGGGAGCTGTTTTTT,CSVDNGANTGELFF,.,TRBJ2-2,.,TRBV29-1
TGTGCCAGCAGCGTATACCTCATGGCGGACACCGGGGAGCTGTTTTTT,CASSVYLMADTGELFF,.,TRBJ2-2,.,TRBV7-8
TGTGCCAGCAGTTACCATGGCAGGGAGACTGAAGCTTTCTTT,CASSYHGRETEAFF,.,TRBJ1-1,.,TRBV6-5
TGTGCCAGCGTCAGATGGAATCAGCCCCAGCATTTT,CASVRWNQPQHF,.,TRBJ1-5,.,TRBV21-1
TGTGCCAGCAGCGGGGGACTAGCGGGAGGCACAGATACGCAGTATTTT,CASSGGLAGGTDTQYF,TRBD2,TRBJ2-3,once,TRBV5-4
TGCGCCAGCAGCTCGAATCCATTGGCCGCAGAGACCCAGTACTTC,CASSSNPLAAETQYF,.,TRBJ2-5,.,TRBV5-1
TGTGCCAGCACACAGGGTTGGGGCACCGGGGAGCTGTTTTTT,CASTQGWGTGELFF,.,TRBJ2-2,.,TRBV11-2